This T cell receptor beta chain was observed in a study of tumor-infiltrating lymphocytes in primary liver carcinoma. About this clonotype: Relative to the germline gene, one junction end is altered; a read error may explain this.

The researchers obtained blood RNA from unsorted whole blood and also extracted germline DNA. This CDR3 contains 19 residues. CDR1 SQVTM and CDR2 ANQGSEA come from the germline V gene. Total RNA (approximately 450 ng) served as template for TCR beta cDNA synthesis primed by a constant-region primer. ARM-PCR was slightly modified, and three nested multiplex PCR rounds with it gave rise to the TCR beta libraries. The opening two PCR rounds, 10 cycles each, paired TRBV1-TRBV30 forward primers with a C-beta reverse primer. TCRdb redid the calling of the multiplex PCR reads with MiXCR, one entry per CDR3 protein. The sample records about 320,000 distinct CDR3 sequences, about three fifths being singletons.

Sequenced material: peripheral blood. This TCR came from a woman aged 25-40 years with primary liver carcinoma and hepatitis B virus infection. The V gene is TRBV29-1, the J gene TRBJ2-1; 9 bases agree with TRBD1. The CDR3 spells CSAEDWKQGAGVRYNEQFF. The CDR3 DNA reads as TGCAGCGCTGAAGATTGGAAACAGGGGGCGGGGGTACGGTACAATGAGCAGTTCTTC.